The 18 T cell receptor beta chains below all came from one sample that was sequenced in a study of tissue T cells after allogeneic stem cell transplantation. Time point specified: mouse harvest day 14 after allogeneic transplant. Mouse grafts combined 10^7 T-cell-depleted bone marrow cells with 10^6 splenic CD5+ T cells. Profiled with immunoSEQ multiplex PCR; TCRdb holds only in-frame clones, not every one. The sample has roughly 8,200 clones; 37% are singletons. Material: skin. These receptors originate from a female BALB/c mouse given C57BL/6 T cells with graft-versus-host disease after an allogeneic hematopoietic cell transplant.

This clone has only one observation. The gene names given are mouse names. With the read ending 1 residue before the CDR3 end, the germline J gene is used to fill in that end. This chain joins TRBV1 and TRBJ2-7, with TRBD2 identical over 7 bases. The CDR3 is 14 amino acids. Unmatched junction bases numbered 1, after V lost 1 base and J lost 1 base. In germline, CDR1 is NSQYPW, CDR2 LRSPGD (reference sequence). CDR3 region: CTCSAAWGSYEQYF. CDR3 DNA, as far as it was read: TGCACCTGCAGTGCAGCCTGGGGGTCCTATGAACAGTAC.

This clone is medium-sized (0.01 to 0.1%) by share. Mouse names are used for the genes. The read gets to within 1 residue of the CDR3 end, and the germline J gene fills in the rest. The chain employs TRBV3 and TRBJ1-1, with a weak D call TRBD1 (6 bases). There are 11 residues in the CDR3. CDR1 is SNHLY, CDR2 FYNGKV, per germline (reference sequence). Trimming took off 8 bases at V and 5 bases at J, with 9 bases between the two ends. The CDR3 sequence: CASAGQTEVFF. Partial CDR3 DNA: TGTGCCAGCGCGGGACAAACAGAAGTCTTC.

Note on this clone: Mouse germline and gene names are used. The read finishes 1 residue shy of the CDR3 end, and the germline J gene is used to complete it. The V call is TRBV12-2, the J call TRBJ2-5; TRBD1 matches at 9 bases. J was trimmed by 2 bases and V by 2 bases; bases with no gene match: 1. The CDR3 sequence is 14 residues long. Germline V CDR1 and CDR2: SGHLS, HYDKME. The CDR3 bases that were read are TGTGCCAGCTCTCCGGGACAGGGCCAAGACACCCAGTAC. Translated, it gives CASSPGQGQDTQY. Given in full, the CDR3 is CASSPGQGQDTQYF.

By share of the sample, this clone is medium-sized. Germline and genes here are mouse. The read halts 1 residue ahead of the CDR3 end, with the missing end drawn from the germline J gene. This sequence joins TRBV17 and TRBJ2-7; the D call may be TRBD1 or TRBD2 (6 bases each). V was cut by 3 bases and J by 4 bases, with 10 bases left in between. The V gene's germline CDR1 is MNHDT and CDR2 YYDKIL. This CDR3 is built from 13 residues. CDR3 DNA, as far as it was read: TGTGCTAGCAGTAGTTGGGGGCCGTATGAACAGTAC. The encoded protein is CASSSWGPYEQY. The full CDR3 sequence reads CASSSWGPYEQYF.

By frequency in the sample, this clone is medium-sized. Here the gene names and germline are mouse. Incomplete CDR3 DNA: TGTGCCAGCAGCCAAGATTGGACAGCAAACTCCGACTACACC. It encodes CASSQDWTANSDYT. The complete CDR3 reads CASSQDWTANSDYTF. This sequence joins TRBV2 and TRBJ1-2, with a weak D call TRBD1 (6 bases). Coverage ceases 1 residue before the CDR3 finishes, and the germline J gene fills in the end. Germline values: CDR1 LGHNA, CDR2 YSYQKL. The CDR3 is 15 residues long. The V gene lost 0 bases and the J gene lost 0 bases, with 8 bases spanning the gap.

The sample holds a few counts of this clone. Genes and germline are mouse. The read finishes 1 residue shy of the CDR3 end, and the germline J gene is used to complete it. V and J are TRBV26 and TRBJ2-3; D remains unclear. The germline V gene has CDR1 KGHPV and CDR2 FQNQEV (reference sequence). The V end was cut by 2 bases, the J end by 0 bases, with 6 bases between. CDR3 length: 14 amino acids. CDR3 bases read: TGTGCCAGCAGTCTGGGCAATAGTGCAGAAACGCTGTAT. Residues: CASSLGNSAETLY. The entire CDR3 protein is CASSLGNSAETLYF.

Within the sample, this clone is medium-sized (0.01 to 0.1%). Genes and germline are mouse. The read halts 1 residue ahead of the CDR3 end, with the missing end drawn from the germline J gene. V usage is TRBV26 and J usage is TRBJ2-7, with 11 bases matching TRBD1. The CDR3 runs 14 residues. The V and J ends lost 4 bases and 2 bases, in that order; junction bases with no gene match: 1. Germline V gene data show CDR1 as KGHPV and CDR2 as FQNQEV (reference sequence). The covered CDR3 bases are TGTGCCAGCAGTCCGGGACAGGGGGCCTATGAACAGTAC. It encodes CASSPGQGAYEQY. The whole CDR3 sequence is CASSPGQGAYEQYF.

This clone was counted a few times. Germline and genes: mouse. The DNA ends 1 residue before the CDR3 does, and the rest of the CDR3 is filled in from the germline J gene. This chain uses TRBV3 with TRBJ2-7, with 10 positions matching TRBD2. With 5 bases clipped from V and 7 bases from J, the junction kept 5 bases outside the gene matches. CDR3 length: 13 residues. CDR1 is SNHLY, CDR2 FYNGKV, per germline (reference sequence). CDR3 bases read: TGTGCCAGCAGCCTGGGGGGGCGCGGGGAACAGTAC. Translating gives CASSLGGRGEQY. The full-length CDR3 reads as CASSLGGRGEQYF.

For this clone: The genes and germline here are from mouse. With the read ending 1 residue before the CDR3 end, the germline J gene is used to fill in that end. The V and J genes are TRBV4 and TRBJ2-2; TRBD2 agrees at 11 bases. The CDR3 is 16 residues long. Per the germline V gene, CDR1 is LGHDT and CDR2 is YNNKQL (reference sequence). V was clipped by 3 bases and J by 1 base; unmatched bases: 1. The CDR3 DNA, read in part, is TGTGCCAGCAGCTACGGACTGGGGGGAAACACCGGGCAGCTCTAC. It codes for CASSYGLGGNTGQLY. The full CDR3 protein is CASSYGLGGNTGQLYF.

This clone was seen only a few times. These gene names are mouse names. The sequence runs out 1 residue before the end of the CDR3; the remainder is reconstructed from the germline J gene. V usage is TRBV26 and J usage is TRBJ1-3; D gene unclear. The CDR3 extends over 14 amino acids. V lost 0 bases to trimming and J lost 1 base, with 4 bases between them. In germline, CDR1 is KGHPV, CDR2 FQNQEV (reference sequence). The CDR3 DNA, read in part, is TGTGCCAGCAGTCTGTCAACATCTGGAAATACGCTCTAT. The encoded protein is CASSLSTSGNTLY. The full CDR3 reads CASSLSTSGNTLYF.

This clone is classed as medium-sized (0.01 to 0.1%). Gene names and germline refer to mouse. Sequencing ends 1 residue short of the CDR3 end; the germline J gene provides the rest. The gene calls are TRBV26 and TRBJ1-4; D uncertain. Trimming left V 0 bases short and J 2 bases short, with 4 bases between. Germline V gene data show CDR1 as KGHPV and CDR2 as FQNQEV (reference sequence). This CDR3 is built from 14 residues. The CDR3 protein is CASSLSGSNERLFF. The part of the CDR3 DNA that was read is TGTGCCAGCAGTCTGTCAGGGTCCAACGAAAGATTATTT.

On this clone itself: The genes are named according to mouse. The sequence runs out 1 residue before the end of the CDR3; the remainder is reconstructed from the germline J gene. The V call is TRBV16, the J call TRBJ2-3; perhaps D is TRBD1 or TRBD2 (6 bases each). This CDR3 is built from 14 residues. CDR1 and CDR2 (germline): SGHSA, FRNQAP. V lost 3 bases, J lost 4 bases, and 11 bases lay in between. CDR3 DNA (partial): TGTGCAAGCAGCTTTATGGGGGCCACAGAAACGCTGTAT. Protein product: CASSFMGATETLY. In full, the CDR3 reads CASSFMGATETLYF.

About this clone itself: Each gene name is a mouse one. The read terminates 1 residue ahead of where the CDR3 ends, so the germline J gene completes it. V gene TRBV26 combines with J gene TRBJ2-3; TRBD1 matches at 7 bases. V dropped 3 bases and J dropped 1; count of bases not matched to a gene: 1. Germline V gene data show CDR1 as KGHPV and CDR2 as FQNQEV (reference sequence). The CDR3 is 14 amino acids. CDR3 in amino acids: CASSLGTGAETLYF. CDR3 DNA, as far as it was read: TGTGCCAGCAGTCTTGGGACAGGTGCAGAAACGCTGTAT.

A word on this clone: Gene names are mouse gene names. The read ends 1 residue early relative to the CDR3; the germline J gene fills the gap. The genes are TRBV3 and TRBJ2-7, with D possibly matching TRBD1 (6 bases). The CDR3 runs 14 residues. The germline V and J ends were trimmed by 3 bases and 0 bases, with 9 bases remaining between them. Germline loops: CDR1 SNHLY, CDR2 FYNGKV (reference sequence). The chain's CDR3 is CASSLWDNSYEQYF. The sequenced part of the CDR3 DNA is TGTGCCAGCAGCTTGTGGGACAACTCCTATGAACAGTAC.

Details on this clone: Here the gene names and germline are mouse. The read is 1 residue too short to cover the CDR3 end, so that end is filled in from the germline J gene. The chain recombines TRBV15 with TRBJ1-1, with TRBD1 as a possible D gene (6 bases). V was shortened by 5 bases and J by 4 bases, with 11 bases between the two germline ends. This CDR3 region has 13 residues. Germline V gives CDR1 SGHND, CDR2 FRSKSL. This CDR3 is CASSLGASTEVFF. Partial CDR3 DNA: TGTGCCAGCAGTCTGGGGGCGAGCACAGAAGTCTTC.

This clone was observed a single time. These gene names are mouse names. With the read ending 1 residue before the CDR3 end, the germline J gene is used to fill in that end. This chain uses TRBV3 with TRBJ2-2; D perhaps matches TRBD1 (6 bases). Germline-derived CDR1 and CDR2 are SNHLY and FYNGKV (reference sequence). Trimming took 8 bases from V and 1 from J, leaving 8 bases between them. This CDR3 comprises 13 residues. The sequenced CDR3 bases are TGTGCCAGCCGGGACATAAACACCGGGCAGCTCTAC. Its protein product is CASRDINTGQLY. The complete CDR3 sequence is CASRDINTGQLYF.

A few counts support this clone. Mouse gene names apply. The missing CDR3 end, 1 residue past where the read stops, is filled in from the germline J gene. J is TRBJ2-2 and V is TRBV26, with D tentatively TRBD2 (6 bases). Germline CDR1 KGHPV, CDR2 FQNQEV (reference sequence). Deletions cut 4 bases from V and 0 bases from J, with 9 bases between. The CDR3 runs to 15 residues. Partial CDR3 DNA: TGTGCCAGCAGTCCAGGGACTTCAAACACCGGGCAGCTCTAC. As protein: CASSPGTSNTGQLY. The full CDR3 reads CASSPGTSNTGQLYF.

This clone has just a few counts. Genes here carry mouse names. The DNA read from the CDR3 is TGTGCCAGCGGTGTGGGGGGGCGGGACACCCAGTAC. This translates into CASGVGGRDTQY. The entire CDR3 protein reads CASGVGGRDTQYF. This chain connects TRBV13-2 to TRBJ2-5; 9 bases are a match to TRBD2. The read halts 1 residue ahead of the CDR3 end, with the missing end drawn from the germline J gene. Germline V lookup: CDR1 NNHNN, CDR2 SYGAGS (reference sequence). The J segment lost 6 bases and the V segment lost 3 bases, leaving 2 bases of the junction unmatched. This CDR3 has 13 amino acids.